The 26 T cell receptor beta chains given below trace back to one sample, sequenced in a study of CD8 T cells in Susac syndrome. RNA, at about 0.45 to 1 ug, was reverse transcribed with random hexamers. Using its own MiXCR run on the immunoSEQ multiplex PCR reads, TCRdb lists one record per CDR3 protein. In the table there are about 180,000 distinct CDR3 sequences, around 95% of which are singletons. The sample was CD4+ T cells from PBMCs. All receptors derive from a human donor with Susac syndrome.

The V and J genes are TRBV20-1 and TRBJ1-2, with D perhaps TRBD1 (6 bases). The CDR3 spans 13 residues. CDR1 DFQATT and CDR2 SNEGSKA come from the germline V gene (reference sequence). V shed 8 bases and J shed 8 bases, with 21 bases lying between them. CDR3 residues: CSSLRRGAGGYTF. CDR3 nucleotides: TGCAGTTCCCTCCGTCGGGGGGCAGGGGGCTACACCTTC.

The chain recombines TRBV2 with TRBJ2-3; tentative D call: TRBD2 (6 bases). The CDR3 runs 12 residues. The V and J ends lost 7 bases and 8 bases respectively, with 13 bases between them. The germline V gene has CDR1 SNHLY and CDR2 FYNNEI. The CDR3 sequence is CASMGGLGTQYF. In nucleotides, the CDR3 is TGTGCCAGCATGGGGGGACTCGGTACGCAGTATTTT.

The chain couples TRBV5-1 to TRBJ1-2; D ambiguous. CDR3 size: 15 residues. Germline V gene data show CDR1 as SGHRS and CDR2 as YFSETQ. Trimming shortened V by 4 bases and J by 7 bases, and 20 bases separated the two germline ends. The DNA of the CDR3 is TGCGCCAGCAGCAGATCAACCGGGATGCCGAGTGGCTACACCTTC. Its protein is CASSRSTGMPSGYTF.

The chain employs TRBV5-1 and TRBJ2-1; the D gene is possibly TRBD1 (5 bases). Trimming cost V 0 bases and J 8 bases, with 24 bases left between them. Germline V gene data show CDR1 as SGHRS and CDR2 as YFSETQ. The CDR3 extends over 18 amino acids. The CDR3 spells CASSLDIIREAYKDEQFF. As DNA, the CDR3 is TGCGCCAGCAGCTTGGATATTATCAGGGAAGCGTACAAGGATGAGCAGTTCTTC.

The chain has TRBV4-3 and TRBJ2-3; 12 bases match TRBD2. This CDR3 comprises 16 residues. The germline V gene has CDR1 LGHNA and CDR2 YSLEER. The V gene end was trimmed by 3 bases and the J gene end by 2 bases; junction bases not matched to a gene: 3. The CDR3 bases are TGCGCCAGCAGCCAGAGGACTAGCGGGGTCACAGATACGCAGTATTTT. Protein product: CASSQRTSGVTDTQYF.

The chain has TRBV20-1 and TRBJ2-5; the match to TRBD2 covers 8 bases. Germline-derived CDR1 and CDR2 are DFQATT and SNEGSKA (reference sequence). This CDR3 region has 13 residues. The ends lost 5 bases at V and 2 bases at J; junction bases unmatched: 4. The CDR3 loop is CSARGLAQETQYF. DNA of the CDR3: TGCAGTGCTCGTGGACTAGCACAAGAGACCCAGTACTTC.

This clonotype has a handful of counts. The V call is TRBV7-9, the J call TRBJ2-1, with D possibly called TRBD1 or TRBD2 (5 bases each). This CDR3 has 15 amino acids. The V end was cut by 5 bases, the J end by 0 bases, with 11 bases between. CDR1 SEHNR and CDR2 FQNEAQ come from the germline V gene (reference sequence). Here the CDR3 DNA reads TGTGCCAGCAGCCCGGGACGCAGCTCCTACAATGAGCAGTTCTTC. As protein: CASSPGRSSYNEQFF.

The chain has TRBV3-1 and TRBJ2-7; TRBD2 aligns across 9 bases. Germline V gene lookup returns CDR1 LGHDT and CDR2 YNNKEL (reference sequence). The CDR3 loop spans 15 amino acids. V lost 4 bases, J lost 3 bases, and 7 bases stayed unmatched. The DNA of the CDR3 is TGTGCCAGCAGCCCCCTTCTAGCGGGGCACTACGAGCAGTACTTC. Translation gives CASSPLLAGHYEQYF.

The chain couples TRBV9 to TRBJ1-5; no firm D call. Germline assignment: CDR1 SGDLS and CDR2 YYNGEE. The CDR3 is made up of 14 amino acids. Trimming left V 1 base short and J 0 bases short, with 5 bases between. The CDR3 DNA reads as TGTGCCAGCAGCGTATCCGGTAGCAATCAGCCCCAGCATTTT. It translates to CASSVSGSNQPQHF.

The gene calls are TRBV7-9 and TRBJ1-2; D gene uncertain. The germline V and J ends were trimmed by 5 bases and 6 bases, with 19 bases remaining between them. CDR3 size: 15 residues. Germline lookup yields CDR1 SEHNR and CDR2 FQNEAQ (reference sequence). The chain's CDR3 is CASSPRTERHDGYTF. Written as DNA, the CDR3 is TGTGCCAGCAGCCCTCGGACCGAGCGACATGATGGCTACACCTTC.

The rearrangement links TRBV19 to TRBJ2-7, with D tentatively TRBD1 or TRBD2 (5 bases each). The V and J ends lost 4 bases and 4 bases respectively, with 14 bases between them. The CDR3 runs 14 residues. Germline CDR1 and CDR2: LNHDA and SQIVND (reference sequence). The CDR3 here is CASSTGIGTYEQYF. In nucleotides, the CDR3 is TGTGCCAGTAGTACGGGGATAGGGACGTACGAGCAGTACTTC.

The J gene is TRBJ1-5, the V gene TRBV7-2, with TRBD1 matching over 7 bases. The CDR3 is 15 amino acids. J gave up 6 bases and V 5 bases, and 10 bases lay outside the gene matches. Germline assignment: CDR1 SGHTA and CDR2 FQGNSA. CDR3 nucleotides: TGTGCCAGCAGCACGGACAGGAGGGTGGGTCAGCCCCAGCATTTT. Its protein is CASSTDRRVGQPQHF.

This chain links TRBV29-1 with TRBJ1-2; 7 bases match TRBD1. This CDR3 has 13 residues. With 4 bases clipped from V and 0 bases from J, the junction kept 2 bases outside the gene matches. The germline CDR1 and CDR2 sequences are SQVTM and ANQGSEA. The CDR3 region is CSVVRGTNYGYTF. In DNA form, the CDR3 reads TGCAGCGTTGTCAGGGGGACTAACTATGGCTACACCTTC.

The chain recombines TRBV4-3 with TRBJ2-4; D perhaps matches TRBD1 (5 bases). There are 16 residues in the CDR3. V was shortened by 0 bases and J by 7 bases, with 16 bases between the two germline ends. Per the germline V gene, CDR1 is LGHNA and CDR2 is YSLEER. CDR3 bases: TGCGCCAGCAGCCAAGATCTCAGGGTCAAACAGAACATTCAGTACTTC. Protein: CASSQDLRVKQNIQYF.

The chain recombines TRBV29-1 with TRBJ2-3; D gene unclear. Trimming removed 6 bases from V and 4 bases from J, with 14 bases in between. Germline V lookup: CDR1 SQVTM, CDR2 ANQGSEA. The CDR3 spans 13 residues. The CDR3 bases are TGCAGCGTCCACCCCTCTGGCGCAGATACGCAGTATTTT. Its protein product is CSVHPSGADTQYF.

The table lists this clonotype with a count of one. This chain connects TRBV20-1 to TRBJ1-4; possibly TRBD1 for D (5 bases). Germline V lookup: CDR1 DFQATT, CDR2 SNEGSKA (reference sequence). Trimming pared 3 bases from V and 7 bases from J, leaving 15 bases between. There are 14 residues in the CDR3. Here the CDR3 DNA reads TGCAGTGCTAGGGTCTGGGCAGGGCCTGAAAAACTGTTTTTT. Translated, it gives CSARVWAGPEKLFF.

This chain's CDR3 is CSGRGGPPLDGYTF. Here the CDR3 DNA reads TGCAGCGGGCGGGGCGGGCCTCCTTTGGATGGCTACACCTTC. The chain couples TRBV29-1 to TRBJ1-2; tentative D call: TRBD1 (5 bases). V lost 7 bases and J lost 6, with 21 bases in between. The CDR3 runs to 14 residues. Germline CDR1 and CDR2: SQVTM and ANQGSEA.

The chain is built from TRBV12-3 or TRBV12-4 and TRBJ2-5; no reliable D call. V lost 0 bases, J lost 0 bases, and 8 bases lay in between. The CDR3 is 15 amino acids. In DNA, the CDR3 is TGTGCCAGCAGTTTAGCGCTGAACAACCAAGAGACCCAGTACTTC. Translating it yields CASSLALNNQETQYF.

This clonotype showed up just a few times. The genes are TRBV5-4 and TRBJ2-5; D possibly corresponds to TRBD2 (7 bases). CDR1 is SGHNT, CDR2 YYREEE, per germline (reference sequence). Trimming stripped 1 base from V and 5 bases from J, with 12 bases between. The CDR3 runs to 14 residues. CDR3 sequence: CASSLRGGGETQYF. The DNA of the CDR3 is TGTGCCAGCAGCTTGCGCGGGGGCGGGGAGACCCAGTACTTC.

The V call is TRBV6-5, the J call TRBJ1-4; TRBD1 matches 9 bases. V shed 6 bases, J shed 7 bases, and the junction held 6 bases outside the gene matches. The CDR3 is made up of 14 amino acids. In germline, CDR1 is MNHEY, CDR2 SVGAGI. The CDR3 bases are TGTGCCAGCAGGTCGACAGGGGGACGTGAAAAACTGTTTTTT. It yields the protein CASRSTGGREKLFF.

J is TRBJ2-7 and V is TRBV12-3 or TRBV12-4; D might be TRBD2 (6 bases). The CDR3 runs 11 residues. V was shortened by 6 bases and J by 7 bases, with 10 bases between the two germline ends. Here the CDR3 reads CASRAGGEQYV. Here the CDR3 DNA reads TGTGCCAGCAGGGCCGGGGGTGAGCAGTACGTC.

The rearrangement uses TRBV20-1 and TRBJ1-5, with 10 positions matching TRBD1. Germline CDR1 is DFQATT and CDR2 is SNEGSKA (reference sequence). The CDR3 covers 16 residues. With 5 bases clipped from V and 0 bases from J, the junction kept 7 bases outside the gene matches. As DNA, the CDR3 is TGCAGTGCTTGCCGGGACAGGGGCGCTAGCAATCAGCCCCAGCATTTT. Amino acid sequence: CSACRDRGASNQPQHF.

The V and J genes are TRBV7-9 and TRBJ2-7; the match to TRBD1 covers 7 bases. Germline CDR1 and CDR2: SEHNR and FQNEAQ (reference sequence). The CDR3 length is 15 residues. V was pared by 1 base and J by 1 base, with 4 bases of the junction left unmatched. The CDR3 reads CASSLDRGSSYEQYF. As DNA, the CDR3 is TGTGCCAGCAGCTTAGACAGGGGTAGTTCCTACGAGCAGTACTTC.

The rearrangement uses TRBV3-1 and TRBJ1-1; TRBD1 matches 7 bases. V gave up 4 bases and J gave up 7 bases; unmatched junction bases: 6. Germline-derived CDR1 and CDR2 are LGHDT and YNNKEL (reference sequence). The CDR3 totals 13 residues. The CDR3 coding sequence is TGTGCCAGCAGCCTCAGAAGGGACAGTGAAGCTTTCTTT. Its protein product is CASSLRRDSEAFF.

This clonotype has a single count. This sequence joins TRBV5-1 and TRBJ1-2; D may be TRBD1 (5 bases). CDR1 and CDR2 from the germline V gene are SGHRS and YFSETQ. This CDR3 has 15 amino acids. Trimming took 4 bases from V and 0 from J, leaving 13 bases between them. CDR3 in amino acids: CASSPGRISNYGYTF. The CDR3 DNA is TGCGCCAGCAGCCCGGGACGGATTTCTAACTATGGCTACACCTTC.

This chain uses TRBV9 with TRBJ1-3; D is uncertain. Germline lookup yields CDR1 SGDLS and CDR2 YYNGEE. The CDR3 totals 14 residues. V lost 4 bases to trimming and J lost 0 bases, with 8 bases between them. The CDR3 DNA reads TGTGCCAGCAGCCGTGAGAGCTCTGGAAACACCATATATTTT. Translated, it gives CASSRESSGNTIYF.